These 13 T cell receptor beta chains originate from one sample sequenced in a study of blood T cell repertoires in COVID-19. Produced via immunoSEQ multiplex PCR; TCRdb's table is partial and in-frame only. Of around 200,000 clones detected, around nine tenths appear once; the ten largest clones hold 6.2%. Sequencing was carried out using peripheral blood. Every receptor here comes from a man aged 55 to 69 who had recovered from COVID-19.

This clone was seen at least ten times. The chain is built from TRBV7-9 and TRBJ1-1, with TRBD1 matching over 7 bases. Germline V CDR1 and CDR2: SEHNR, FQNEAQ (reference sequence). The CDR3 is 12 residues long. V shed 6 bases and J 11 bases; nucleotides not matched to a gene: 9. The CDR3 bases are TGTGCCAGCAGTTCAGACAGGGCGGGGGCTTTCTTT. This codes for CASSSDRAGAFF.

The chain couples TRBV4-1 to TRBJ1-5, with no clear D. Trimming took off 5 bases at V and 0 bases at J, with 17 bases between the two ends. The CDR3 is 17 residues long. CDR1 and CDR2 from the germline V gene are MGHRA and YSYEKL. The CDR3 region has the DNA TGCGCCAGCAGCAAATCGGGGTACGGGTCTAGCAATCAGCCCCAGCATTTT. This gives the protein CASSKSGYGSSNQPQHF.

This clone was picked up one time. This chain joins TRBV19 and TRBJ1-5; no reliable D call. Trimming shortened V by 5 bases and J by 8 bases, and 19 bases separated the two germline ends. The CDR3 is made up of 15 amino acids. CDR1 and CDR2 (germline): LNHDA, SQIVND (reference sequence). CDR3 loop: CASSAAYLEIKPQHF. CDR3 bases: TGTGCCAGTAGTGCTGCCTACCTCGAAATCAAGCCCCAGCATTTT.

V is TRBV19 and J is TRBJ1-6; no clear D gene. This CDR3 has 15 amino acids. The ends were cut back, 4 bases at V and 8 bases at J, with 15 bases in the middle. Germline V gene sequence: CDR1 LNHDA, CDR2 SQIVND (reference sequence). The CDR3 region is CASSTPVPTYSPLHF. CDR3 sequence (DNA): TGTGCCAGTAGTACCCCGGTGCCAACGTATTCACCCCTCCACTTT. The entire variable domain, with the rest obtained from reference TRBV19 and TRBJ1-6, is as follows: DGGITQSPKYLFRKEGQNVTLSCEQNLNHDAMYWYRQDPGQGLRLIYYSQIVNDFQKGDIAEGYSVSREKKESFPLTVTSAQKNPTAFYLCASSTPVPTYSPLHFGNGTRLTVT.

This chain links TRBV6-5 with TRBJ1-5; D is perhaps TRBD1 (6 bases). This CDR3 is built from 15 residues. V was clipped by 6 bases and J by 0 bases, with 12 bases between them. Germline V gene lookup returns CDR1 MNHEY and CDR2 SVGAGI. This CDR3 reads CASRQGHLSNQPQHF. The DNA for the CDR3 is TGTGCCAGCAGACAGGGACATCTTAGCAATCAGCCCCAGCATTTT.

The genes are TRBV2 and TRBJ1-5; no clear D. Germline CDR1 SNHLY, CDR2 FYNNEI. The CDR3 spans 15 residues. Trimming took 4 bases from V and 2 from J, leaving 12 bases between them. Here the CDR3 reads CASSVGGLGNQPQHF. The CDR3 DNA is TGTGCCAGCAGTGTGGGCGGGTTGGGCAATCAGCCCCAGCATTTT.

This clone was seen a few times. The chain employs TRBV3-1 (or the pseudogene TRBV3-2) and TRBJ2-5; D is unclear. The V gene lost 7 bases and the J gene lost 0 bases, with 6 bases spanning the gap. The CDR3 totals 12 residues. Germline CDR1 is LGHDT and CDR2 is YNNKEL (reference sequence). CDR3 region: CASTGYQETQYF. The CDR3 DNA follows: TGTGCCAGCACCGGGTACCAAGAGACCCAGTACTTC.

V is TRBV7-9 and J is TRBJ2-5; D might be TRBD2 (7 bases). Trimming pared 1 base from V and 6 bases from J, leaving 12 bases between. From germline, CDR1 is SEHNR and CDR2 FQNEAQ (reference sequence). CDR3 length: 14 amino acids. CDR3 sequence: CASSLEGGVKTQYF. The CDR3 DNA is TGTGCCAGCAGCTTAGAGGGGGGGGTGAAGACCCAGTACTTC.

V usage is TRBV6-5 and J usage is TRBJ2-7; 8 bases fit TRBD1. Trimming took 6 bases from V and 3 from J; bases not matched to a gene: 7. From germline, CDR1 is MNHEY and CDR2 SVGAGI. The CDR3 spans 14 residues. This chain's CDR3 is CASSSDRGVYEQYF. CDR3 nucleotides: TGTGCCAGCAGCAGCGACAGGGGCGTCTACGAGCAGTACTTC.

This CDR3 is CASSKAPLGRGYEETQYF. The DNA for the CDR3 is TGTGCCAGCAGCAAAGCGCCCCTAGGGAGGGGGTATGAAGAGACCCAGTACTTC. V gene TRBV21-1 combines with J gene TRBJ2-5; TRBD2, the table's D call, lacks a check against the DNA. TRBV21-1 is reported as a pseudogene. The CDR3 is 18 amino acids.

This clone was detected only once. The chain uses TRBV3-1 (or the pseudogene TRBV3-2) and TRBJ2-1; TRBD2 aligns across 10 bases. Trimming at V came to 4 bases and at J to 8 bases, leaving 8 bases not matched to a gene. The CDR3 has 15 amino acids. Germline loops: CDR1 LGHDT, CDR2 YNNKEL (reference sequence). For the CDR3, the DNA is TGTGCCAGCAGCCGAAGCGGGAGGGGTCCCGATGAGCAGTTCTTC. Amino acid sequence: CASSRSGRGPDEQFF.

This clone was found once. The gene calls are TRBV10-1 and TRBJ2-7; tentative D call: TRBD2 (6 bases). The ends were cut back, 0 bases at V and 5 bases at J, with 8 bases in the middle. The CDR3 extends over 13 amino acids. CDR1 is WNHNN and CDR2 is SYGVQD in the germline V gene (reference sequence). The CDR3 protein is CASSESIADEQYF. CDR3 DNA: TGCGCCAGCAGTGAGTCGATAGCGGACGAGCAGTACTTC.

The chain carries TRBV5-6 and TRBJ2-3; 8 nucleotides line up with TRBD2. V shed 0 bases and J 0 bases; nucleotides not matched to a gene: 6. In germline, CDR1 is SGHDT, CDR2 YYEEEE. The CDR3 sequence is 17 residues long. CDR3 protein: CASSLAGAGASTDTQYF. CDR3 coding DNA: TGTGCCAGCAGCTTGGCCGGAGCGGGGGCTAGCACAGATACGCAGTATTTT.